These 15 T cell receptor beta chains share one sample of origin, sequenced in a study of tumour-infiltrating T cells in Burkitt lymphoma. The data were produced by immunoSEQ multiplex PCR, yet TCRdb's version contains in-frame clones alone and is incomplete. The sample has about 15,000 clones, 80% seen once; the top ten hold 2% to 2.5%. Material for sequencing was tumor tissue. Receptor source: a human donor with diffuse large B-cell lymphoma.

The chain recombines TRBV20-1 with TRBJ2-1; tentatively, D is TRBD2 (5 bases). V was clipped by 3 bases and J by 8 bases, with 8 bases between them. The CDR3 sequence is 11 residues long. Per germline, CDR1 DFQATT and CDR2 SNEGSKA (reference sequence). Here the CDR3 reads CSASWGDEQFF. The DNA of the CDR3 is TGCAGTGCTAGTTGGGGAGATGAGCAGTTCTTC.

The chain is built from TRBV9 and TRBJ1-6; TRBD1 might be the D (5 bases). The V gene lost 4 bases and the J gene lost 8 bases, with 13 bases spanning the gap. The CDR3 length is 14 residues. Germline CDR1 SGDLS, CDR2 YYNGEE. CDR3 amino acids: CASSPLPRDSPLHF. The CDR3 DNA reads TGTGCCAGCAGCCCTCTGCCCAGGGATTCACCCCTCCACTTT.

The genes are TRBV29-1 and TRBJ2-5; D tentatively reads TRBD1 or TRBD2 (5 bases each). Looked up from germline, CDR1 is SQVTM and CDR2 is ANQGSEA. The CDR3 has 14 amino acids. Trimming took 5 bases from V and 3 from J, leaving 16 bases between them. CDR3 region: CSVRGAMGEETQYF. In nucleotides, the CDR3 is TGCAGCGTTAGAGGAGCGATGGGGGAAGAGACCCAGTACTTC. Based on the CDR3 plus reference TRBV29-1 and TRBJ2-5, the full variable domain is SAVISQKPSRDICQRGTSLTIQCQVDSQVTMMFWYRQQPGQSLTLIATANQGSEATYESGFVIDKFPISRPNLTFSTLTVSNMSPEDSSIYLCSVRGAMGEETQYFGPGTRLLVL.

This clone was counted between two and nine times. The rearrangement uses TRBV18 and TRBJ1-1; maybe TRBD1 (6 bases). The V end lost 6 bases, the J end lost 1 base, and 9 bases lay between the germline ends. This CDR3 region has 13 residues. Per germline, CDR1 KGHSH and CDR2 LQKENI. The CDR3: CASSPTGNTEAFF. In DNA, the CDR3 is TGTGCCAGCTCGCCGACAGGGAACACTGAAGCTTTCTTT.

This rearrangement joins TRBV27 to TRBJ1-1; TRBD1 is a possible D gene (6 bases). The CDR3 runs to 14 residues. V shed 5 bases and J shed 5 bases, with 15 bases lying between them. Germline CDR1 and CDR2: MNHEY and SMNVEV (reference sequence). The CDR3 is CASSMGGPWTEAFF. CDR3 DNA sequence: TGTGCCAGCAGTATGGGGGGGCCGTGGACTGAAGCTTTCTTT.

The gene calls are TRBV7-2 and TRBJ1-2; 7 bases line up with TRBD1. Germline assignment: CDR1 SGHTA and CDR2 FQGNSA. Trimming at V came to 5 bases and at J to 2 bases, leaving 5 bases not matched to a gene. This CDR3 region has 14 residues. For the CDR3, the DNA is TGTGCCAGCAGCCCCGGGACAGCGAACTATGGCTACACCTTC. Translation gives CASSPGTANYGYTF.

The rearrangement links TRBV29-1 to TRBJ2-7, with a weak D call TRBD1 (5 bases). Trimming cost V 7 bases and J 3 bases, with 16 bases left between them. This CDR3 region has 13 residues. CDR1 is SQVTM and CDR2 is ANQGSEA in the germline V gene. The CDR3 DNA is TGCAGCGCCCTAGGACATCCGTACTACGAGCAGTACTTC. This encodes CSALGHPYYEQYF.

This chain uses TRBV9 with TRBJ2-7; the D gene is possibly TRBD2 (5 bases). The CDR3 loop spans 15 amino acids. V lost 0 bases and J 2 bases, leaving 12 bases between the germline ends. The germline gives CDR1 SGDLS, CDR2 YYNGEE. CDR3 loop: CASSVDEVGAYEQYF. Here the CDR3 DNA reads TGTGCCAGCAGCGTAGACGAGGTGGGAGCCTACGAGCAGTACTTC.

This clone appeared a few times. The chain combines TRBV5-4 with TRBJ1-3, with D possibly TRBD1 on 6 matching bases. The CDR3 totals 14 residues. Germline V gene data show CDR1 as SGHNT and CDR2 as YYREEE (reference sequence). V lost 3 bases and J 4 bases, leaving 11 bases between the germline ends. The CDR3 DNA reads as TGTGCCAGCAGCTCTACAGGGATGGGAAACACCATATATTTT. It specifies CASSSTGMGNTIYF.

This clone appeared a single time. This chain joins TRBV6-5 and TRBJ1-5; D gene unclear. The CDR3 runs 12 residues. Trimming took 6 bases from V and 2 from J, leaving 5 bases between them. CDR1 is MNHEY and CDR2 is SVGAGI in the germline V gene. The CDR3 here is CASRTGNQPQHF. Written as DNA, the CDR3 is TGTGCCAGCAGAACTGGCAATCAGCCCCAGCATTTT.

V usage is TRBV7-6 and J usage is TRBJ2-7; D is unclear. V was shortened by 2 bases and J by 6 bases, with 17 bases between the two germline ends. The length of the CDR3 is 15 residues. Germline CDR1 is SGHVS and CDR2 is FNYEAQ. CDR3 nucleotides: TGTGCCAGCAGCTTAAGTCTACAAGGATCCGCCGAGCAGTACTTC. It encodes CASSLSLQGSAEQYF.

This clone was seen a handful of times. This sequence joins TRBV6-5 and TRBJ2-6; D is uncertain. The germline V gene encodes CDR1 MNHEY and CDR2 SVGAGI. V was cut by 6 bases and J by 2 bases, with 8 bases left in between. CDR3 length equals 14 residues. CDR3 DNA: TGTGCCAGCAGGCCGGAGACTGGGGCCAACGTCCTGACTTTC. This gives the protein CASRPETGANVLTF.

The J gene is TRBJ2-3, the V gene TRBV5-6, with D tentatively TRBD1 or TRBD2 (5 bases each). Trimming took 0 bases from V and 3 from J, leaving 11 bases between them. Per germline, CDR1 SGHDT and CDR2 YYEEEE. This CDR3 is 15 amino acids long. CDR3 DNA: TGTGCCAGCAGCTTGGACGGGACCCCTACAGATACGCAGTATTTT. The encoded protein is CASSLDGTPTDTQYF.

CDR3 in DNA: TGTGCCAGCAGCGTAGGGGGGACAGGGGGTGACGAGCAGTACTTC. The encoded protein is CASSVGGTGGDEQYF. The chain recombines TRBV9 with TRBJ2-7; TRBD1 matches 11 bases. The germline CDR1 and CDR2 sequences are SGDLS and YYNGEE. The CDR3 is 15 amino acids. V lost 0 bases and J lost 5; bases outside the gene matches: 4.

The chain links TRBV10-3 to TRBJ1-1; possibly TRBD1 for D (6 bases). The ends were cut back, 2 bases at V and 2 bases at J, with 18 bases in the middle. This CDR3 spans 17 amino acids. Germline CDR1 is ENHRY and CDR2 is SYGVKD. CDR3 in DNA: TGTGCCATCAGTGAGCCGGAGGGGGGGGGCGGAAACACTGAAGCTTTCTTT. It encodes CAISEPEGGGGNTEAFF.